The 28 T cell receptor beta chains below come from one sample, sequenced in a study of monozygotic twins with inflammatory bowel disease. TCRdb derives one entry per CDR3 protein from the 5' RACE reads, leaving out DNA. This sample contains 200,000 to 250,000 distinct CDR3 sequences. Sequencing was done on a sample of blood. The receptors come from a human donor with ulcerative colitis or Crohn's disease, or a healthy co-twin of an affected twin (not recorded which).

V and J are TRBV19 and TRBJ1-5; lacking DNA, the TRBD1 call made by TCRdb goes unchecked. In germline, CDR1 is LNHDA, CDR2 SQIVND (reference sequence). The CDR3 has 15 amino acids. The CDR3 here is CASSIFRGEGQPQHF.

The chain joins TRBV7-2 to TRBJ2-1; lacking DNA, the TRBD1 call made by TCRdb goes unchecked. Germline V CDR1 and CDR2: SGHTA, FQGNSA. This CDR3 contains 13 residues. This CDR3 is CASSLEPGGEQFF.

The J gene is TRBJ2-7, the V gene TRBV28. Germline values: CDR1 MDHEN, CDR2 SYDVKM. CDR3 size: 12 residues. The CDR3 spells CASSLTWDEQYF.

V gene TRBV4-2 combines with J gene TRBJ1-1; the D call from TCRdb, TRBD1, cannot be confirmed without DNA. This CDR3 is built from 16 residues. CDR1 and CDR2 (germline): LGHNA, YNFKEQ. The CDR3 loop reads CASSPGFGGGVPEAFF.

J is TRBJ1-1 and V is TRBV7-9. The CDR3 extends over 13 amino acids. Germline V gene sequence: CDR1 SEHNR, CDR2 FQNEAQ (reference sequence). CDR3: CASSLAANTEAFF.

V usage is TRBV20-1 and J usage is TRBJ1-5; the D gene TCRdb calls, TRBD1, cannot be checked with no DNA. CDR1 DFQATT and CDR2 SNEGSKA come from the germline V gene (reference sequence). The CDR3 spans 16 residues. CDR3 residues: CSAREGRAPETQPQHF.

V is TRBV12-3 or TRBV12-4 and J is TRBJ2-1; TCRdb picks TRBD2, but there is no DNA to check that call. The CDR3 totals 13 residues. The CDR3 spells CASIRTLMEGQFF.

This chain links TRBV7-6 with TRBJ2-7. Germline V gene data show CDR1 as SGHVS and CDR2 as FNYEAQ. The CDR3 is 15 amino acids. The CDR3 sequence is CASGLATGLPYEQYF.

The chain joins TRBV4-1 to TRBJ1-6; TCRdb designates TRBD1, a call that cannot be tested without DNA. Germline V gene lookup returns CDR1 MGHRA and CDR2 YSYEKL. CDR3 length equals 16 residues. This CDR3 is CASSQIRQGVEKALHF.

V usage is TRBV21-1 and J usage is TRBJ2-2; the TCRdb D gene call, TRBD1, has no DNA to confirm it. TRBV21-1 has pseudogene status. This CDR3 is built from 17 residues. CDR3 loop: CASSKGTGTANTGELFF.

The J gene is TRBJ1-2, the V gene TRBV9. Germline V gene data show CDR1 as SGDLS and CDR2 as YYNGEE. This CDR3 region has 13 residues. The CDR3 loop reads CASSVGANYGYTF.

The V call is TRBV3-1, the J call TRBJ2-1. The CDR3 totals 12 residues. From germline, CDR1 is LGHDT and CDR2 YNNKEL (reference sequence). The CDR3 spells CASSQAVSEQFF.

The chain uses TRBV4-1 and TRBJ1-4; TCRdb proposes TRBD1, but this gene call is untestable without DNA. Germline V CDR1 and CDR2: MGHRA, YSYEKL. The CDR3 loop spans 15 amino acids. This CDR3 reads CASSQEPGAGEKLFF.

The chain is built from TRBV5-1 and TRBJ1-2. The CDR3 has 15 residues. The V gene's germline CDR1 is SGHRS and CDR2 YFSETQ. The CDR3 protein is CASSGGQSGIDGYTF.

This chain uses TRBV6-1 with TRBJ1-5; the D gene TCRdb calls, TRBD1, cannot be checked with no DNA. The CDR3 sequence is 18 residues long. Germline CDR1 is MNHNS and CDR2 is SASEGT. CDR3 in amino acids: CASIPSGSAGQGDQPQHF.

V is TRBV5-1 and J is TRBJ2-2; TCRdb outputs TRBD2, but without DNA this stays unchecked. The CDR3 has 17 residues. CDR1 is SGHRS, CDR2 YFSETQ, per germline. This CDR3 reads CASSLQGPRIETGELFF.

This chain links TRBV13 with TRBJ1-2; TCRdb's D call of TRBD1 is untestable without DNA. The CDR3 extends over 13 amino acids. Per the germline V gene, CDR1 is PRHDT and CDR2 is FYEKMQ (reference sequence). This CDR3 is CASSFGTGDGYTF.

The rearrangement joins TRBV12-3 or TRBV12-4 to TRBJ1-5; as DNA is missing, the TRBD1 call by TCRdb cannot be tested. This CDR3 has 12 amino acids. The CDR3 is CASSPRGLLKHF.

V gene TRBV5-1 combines with J gene TRBJ2-2; TCRdb names TRBD1, which stays unverified in the absence of DNA. Germline lookup yields CDR1 SGHRS and CDR2 YFSETQ. The length of the CDR3 is 15 residues. Here the CDR3 reads CASRTGGLDTGELFF.

V and J are TRBV5-1 and TRBJ1-4; TCRdb lists TRBD1, though no DNA is available to test this call. The V gene's germline CDR1 is SGHRS and CDR2 YFSETQ. CDR3 length equals 15 residues. The CDR3 spells CASSSTGATNEKLFF.

The chain carries TRBV5-1 and TRBJ1-1. The germline CDR1 and CDR2 sequences are SGHRS and YFSETQ. There are 12 residues in the CDR3. This CDR3 reads CASSLSGRDAFF.

The rearrangement links TRBV7-9 to TRBJ1-3; TCRdb reports TRBD1, a call that lacks DNA to check it against. Germline V lookup: CDR1 SEHNR, CDR2 FQNEAQ (reference sequence). The CDR3 spans 16 residues. The CDR3 sequence is CASSPTIGTAAGTIYF. Full variable domain (rest looked up from reference TRBV7-9 and TRBJ1-3): DTGVSQNPRHKITKRGQNVTFRCDPISEHNRLYWYRQTLGQGPEFLTYFQNEAQLEKSRLLSDRFSAERPKGSFSTLEIQRTEQGDSAMYLCASSPTIGTAAGTIYFGEGSWLTVV.

The chain links TRBV4-3 to TRBJ2-1. This CDR3 region has 15 residues. CDR1 is LGHNA and CDR2 is YSLEER in the germline V gene. CDR3 residues: CASSQSGATYNEQFF.

The chain is built from TRBV5-1 and TRBJ2-2; TCRdb's D call of TRBD1 is untestable without DNA. The length of the CDR3 is 15 residues. Germline assignment: CDR1 SGHRS and CDR2 YFSETQ. CDR3: CASSSNRGGTGELFF.

The chain joins TRBV6-1 to TRBJ1-1; TCRdb returns TRBD1, unconfirmable since there is no DNA. The germline gives CDR1 MNHNS, CDR2 SASEGT. The CDR3 runs to 12 residues. The CDR3 here is CASSFQGSEAFF.

This chain connects TRBV20-1 to TRBJ2-2; TCRdb names TRBD1, which stays unverified in the absence of DNA. Germline V gives CDR1 DFQATT, CDR2 SNEGSKA (reference sequence). The CDR3 covers 13 residues. This chain's CDR3 is CSAAREGIGELFF.

This chain connects TRBV29-1 to TRBJ1-1; TCRdb selects TRBD1, and the lack of DNA leaves this call unchecked. Germline CDR1 reads SQVTM; CDR2 reads ANQGSEA. This CDR3 comprises 13 residues. This chain's CDR3 is CSVEGRANTEAFF.

This rearrangement joins TRBV7-2 to TRBJ2-5; there is no DNA to check the TCRdb D call of TRBD2. The CDR3 has 15 amino acids. Germline V lookup: CDR1 SGHTA, CDR2 FQGNSA. The CDR3 loop reads CASSLGGGGTETQYF.